This is a list of T cell receptor beta chains from one sample in a study of CD8 T cells in ankylosing spondylitis. TCRdb re-analysed the 5' RACE reads in MiXCR, keeping a single row per CDR3 protein. This sample has more than 200,000 distinct CDR3 sequences, with approximately 24% found just once. What was sequenced was blood, either unsorted or a sorted T cell fraction (not recorded which). The receptors here all came from a male donor with ankylosing spondylitis or in good health (not recorded which). Each CDR3 is given with its conserved first and last residue. The D gene is left open where the match is weak. A row's size may be missing; if present it is once, few, many or a size class.

TRBJ2-1 TRBV5-1 TRBD1 many CASSLLGTGENEQFF TGCGCCAGCAGCTTGTTGGGGACAGGGGAGAATGAGCAGTTCTTC
TRBJ2-3 TRBV20-1 TRBD1 many CSARAGGVDTQYF TGCAGTGCTAGGGCAGGGGGAGTAGATACGCAGTATTTT
TRBJ2-4 TRBV20-1 . many CSARPPGGGAEYRAKNIQYF TGCAGTGCTAGACCCCCCGGAGGGGGCGCGGAATACCGGGCCAAAAACATTCAGTACTTC
TRBJ1-5 TRBV20-1 . many CSAWDRSEVGRGQPQHF TGCAGTGCTTGGGATAGGTCGGAGGTCGGTCGTGGTCAGCCCCAGCATTTT
TRBJ1-1 TRBV7-8 . . CASSQTSQGRAFF TGTGCCAGCAGCCAGACTTCTCAGGGGAGGGCTTTCTTT
TRBJ1-2 TRBV20-1 . few CSAIWGAYGYTF TGCAGTGCGATATGGGGGGCCTATGGCTACACCTTC
TRBJ2-7 TRBV20-1 TRBD2 few CSAPGEGRYEQYF TGCAGTGCGCCCGGGGAGGGTCGCTACGAGCAGTACTTC
TRBJ1-1 TRBV10-3 TRBD1 few CAISESKVRTGSTEAFF TGTGCCATCAGTGAGTCGAAGGTCCGGACAGGGAGCACTGAAGCTTTCTTT
TRBJ2-5 TRBV6-1 . . CASSERSEWGTQYF TGTGCCAGCAGTGAACGAAGCGAGTGGGGGACCCAGTACTTC
TRBJ2-5 TRBV29-1 . many CSLKGGGETQYF TGCAGCCTCAAGGGCGGTGGGGAGACCCAGTACTTC
TRBJ2-5 TRBV15 . few CATSRDWETQYF TGTGCCACCAGCAGAGATTGGGAGACCCAGTACTTC
TRBJ2-5 TRBV20-1 . . CSAGGGRVGETQYF TGCAGTGCTGGGGGGGGGCGGGTCGGGGAGACCCAGTACTTC
TRBJ2-7 TRBV6-5 . many CASSYSPGNYEQYF TGTGCCAGCAGTTATTCCCCAGGGAACTACGAGCAGTACTTC
TRBJ1-5 TRBV3-1 TRBD1 few CASSSQTGAQPQHF TGTGCCAGCAGCTCCCAGACAGGGGCCCAGCCCCAGCATTTT
TRBJ2-1 TRBV29-1 TRBD2 many CSVPSGGNSYNEQFF TGCAGCGTTCCGAGCGGGGGGAACTCCTACAATGAGCAGTTCTTC
TRBJ2-3 TRBV29-1 . . CSVDFGLPDTQYF TGCAGCGTTGATTTCGGCCTACCAGATACGCAGTATTTT
TRBJ2-4 TRBV10-1 . . CANSGQTDIQYF TGCGCCAACTCCGGACAGACGGACATTCAGTACTTC
TRBJ2-3 TRBV7-9 TRBD2 many CASSSSTSGGAHTQYF TGTGCCAGCAGCTCATCGACTAGCGGGGGGGCACATACGCAGTATTTT
TRBJ2-7 TRBV29-1 . many CSVESGQGSPYEQYF TGCAGCGTTGAGTCGGGGCAGGGGAGCCCCTACGAGCAGTACTTC
TRBJ2-5 TRBV27 . many CASSYLGSETQYF TGTGCCAGCTCCTACTTGGGATCAGAGACCCAGTACTTC
TRBJ2-3 TRBV20-1 . few CSAQPPLAYTDTQYF TGCAGTGCTCAACCCCCACTAGCCTACACAGATACGCAGTATTTT
TRBJ2-7 TRBV4-1 . many CASSYRETYEQYF TGCGCCAGCAGCTACAGGGAAACCTACGAGCAGTACTTC
TRBJ2-3 TRBV7-3 . few CASSTGGQQQYF TGTGCCAGCAGCACCGGGGGACAGCAGCAGTATTTT
TRBJ2-7 TRBV29-1 . many CSVEDGGLRVF TGCAGCGTTGAAGATGGGGGACTCCGGGTCTTC
TRBJ2-5 TRBV10-1 TRBD1 . CASSGGQGQETQYF TGCGCCAGCAGTGGGGGACAGGGGCAAGAGACCCAGTACTTC
TRBJ1-2 TRBV20-1 . few CSARERVGYTF TGCAGTGCTAGAGAAAGGGTCGGCTACACCTTC
TRBJ1-5 TRBV6-1 . . CASSDKSNQPQHF TGTGCCAGCAGTGATAAGAGCAATCAGCCCCAGCATTTT
TRBJ2-1 TRBV20-1 . many CSAKSGGGEQFF TGCAGTGCAAAAAGCGGTGGTGGTGAGCAGTTCTTC
TRBJ1-1 TRBV12-3/TRBV12-4 . few CASSFGAAEAFF TGTGCCAGCAGTTTCGGGGCTGCTGAAGCTTTCTTT
TRBJ2-7 TRBV20-1 TRBD1 many CSARETGVVEQYF TGCAGTGCTAGAGAGACAGGGGTGGTCGAGCAGTACTTC
TRBJ1-4 TRBV12-3/TRBV12-4 . . CASTLGGATNEKLFF TGTGCCAGCACCCTGGGAGGCGCAACTAATGAAAAACTGTTTTTT